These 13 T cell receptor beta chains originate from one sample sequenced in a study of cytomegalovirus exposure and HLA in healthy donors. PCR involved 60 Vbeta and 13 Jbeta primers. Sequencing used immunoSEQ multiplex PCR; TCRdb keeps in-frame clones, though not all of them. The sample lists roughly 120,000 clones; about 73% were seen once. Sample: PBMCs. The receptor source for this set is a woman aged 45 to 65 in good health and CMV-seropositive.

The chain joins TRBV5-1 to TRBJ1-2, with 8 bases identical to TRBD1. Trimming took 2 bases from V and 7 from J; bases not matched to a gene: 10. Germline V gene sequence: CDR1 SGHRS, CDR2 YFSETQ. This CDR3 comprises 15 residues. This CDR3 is CASSFTPGQGCGYTF. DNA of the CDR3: TGCGCCAGCAGCTTTACTCCAGGACAGGGCTGTGGCTACACCTTC.

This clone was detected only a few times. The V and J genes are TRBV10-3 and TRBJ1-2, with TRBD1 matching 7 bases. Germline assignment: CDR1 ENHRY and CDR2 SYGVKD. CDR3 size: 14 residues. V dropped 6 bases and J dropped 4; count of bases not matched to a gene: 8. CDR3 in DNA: TGTGCCATCAGGGAGGGGACAGTTAGCTATGGCTACACCTTC. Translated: CAIREGTVSYGYTF.

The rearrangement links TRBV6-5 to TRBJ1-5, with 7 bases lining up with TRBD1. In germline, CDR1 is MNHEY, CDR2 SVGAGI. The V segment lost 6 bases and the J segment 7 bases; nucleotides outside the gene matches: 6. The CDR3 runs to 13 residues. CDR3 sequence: CASRQGWEQPQHF. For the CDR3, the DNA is TGTGCCAGCAGACAGGGGTGGGAGCAGCCCCAGCATTTT.

This CDR3 reads CASNRLAGGSYEQYF. The CDR3 bases are TGTGCCAGCAACCGACTAGCGGGGGGCTCCTACGAGCAGTACTTC. The chain employs TRBV2 and TRBJ2-7; 13 positions agree with TRBD2. Germline V gene data show CDR1 as SNHLY and CDR2 as FYNNEI. The V gene end was trimmed by 7 bases and the J gene end by 0 bases; junction bases not matched to a gene: 3. The CDR3 is 15 amino acids.

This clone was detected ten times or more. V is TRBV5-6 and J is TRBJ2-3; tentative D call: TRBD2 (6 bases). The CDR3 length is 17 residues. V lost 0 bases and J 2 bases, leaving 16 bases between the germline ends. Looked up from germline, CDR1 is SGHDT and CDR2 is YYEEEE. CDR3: CASSLVLPGLTTDTQYF. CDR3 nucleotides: TGTGCCAGCAGCTTGGTCCTTCCGGGACTCACCACAGATACGCAGTATTTT.

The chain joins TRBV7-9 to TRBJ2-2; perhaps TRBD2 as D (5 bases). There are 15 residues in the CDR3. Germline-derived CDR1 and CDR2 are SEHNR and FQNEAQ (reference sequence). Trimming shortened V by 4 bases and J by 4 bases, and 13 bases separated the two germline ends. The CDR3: CASSSLITSTGELFF. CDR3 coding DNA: TGTGCCAGCAGCTCCTTGATTACTAGCACCGGGGAGCTGTTTTTT.

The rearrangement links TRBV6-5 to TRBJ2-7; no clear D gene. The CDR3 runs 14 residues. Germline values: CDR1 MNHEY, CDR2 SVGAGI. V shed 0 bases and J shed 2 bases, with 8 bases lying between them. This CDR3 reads CASSYSNGAYEQYF. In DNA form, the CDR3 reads TGTGCCAGCAGTTACTCGAACGGTGCCTACGAGCAGTACTTC.

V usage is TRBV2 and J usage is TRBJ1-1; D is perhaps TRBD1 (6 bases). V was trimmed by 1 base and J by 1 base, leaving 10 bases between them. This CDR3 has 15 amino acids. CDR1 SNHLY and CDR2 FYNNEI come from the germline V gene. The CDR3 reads CASSEDRAENTEAFF. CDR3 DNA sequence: TGTGCCAGCAGTGAAGACAGGGCGGAGAACACTGAAGCTTTCTTT. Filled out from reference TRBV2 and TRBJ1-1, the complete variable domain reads EPEVTQTPSHQVTQMGQEVILRCVPISNHLYFYWYRQILGQKVEFLVSFYNNEISEKSEIFDDQFSVERPDGSNFTLKIRSTKLEDSAMYFCASSEDRAENTEAFFGQGTRLTVV.

The CDR3 region is CAISEGDTGSGYNEQFF. CDR3 sequence (DNA): TGTGCCATCAGTGAGGGGGACACAGGGTCAGGCTACAATGAGCAGTTCTTC. V usage is TRBV10-3 and J usage is TRBJ2-1, with D maybe TRBD1 (6 bases). The germline gives CDR1 ENHRY, CDR2 SYGVKD. This CDR3 is 17 amino acids long. Trimming shortened V by 2 bases and J by 3 bases, and 17 bases separated the two germline ends.

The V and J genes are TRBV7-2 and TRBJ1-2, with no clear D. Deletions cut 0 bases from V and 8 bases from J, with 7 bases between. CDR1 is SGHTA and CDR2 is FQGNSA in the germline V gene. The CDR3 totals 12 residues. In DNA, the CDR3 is TGTGCCAGCAGCTTAGCGGTTGAGGGCTACACCTTC. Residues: CASSLAVEGYTF.

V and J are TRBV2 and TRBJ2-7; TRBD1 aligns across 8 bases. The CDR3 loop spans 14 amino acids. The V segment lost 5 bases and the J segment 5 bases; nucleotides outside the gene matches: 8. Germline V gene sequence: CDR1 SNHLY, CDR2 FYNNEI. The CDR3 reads CASSPWTGWDEQYF. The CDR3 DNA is TGTGCCAGCAGTCCCTGGACAGGGTGGGACGAGCAGTACTTC.

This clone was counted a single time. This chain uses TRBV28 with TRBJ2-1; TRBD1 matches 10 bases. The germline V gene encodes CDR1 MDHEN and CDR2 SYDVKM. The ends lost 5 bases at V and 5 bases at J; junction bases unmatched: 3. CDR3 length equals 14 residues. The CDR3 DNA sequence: TGTGCCAGCAGTGTGGGACAGGGGCACAATGAGCAGTTCTTC. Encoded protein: CASSVGQGHNEQFF. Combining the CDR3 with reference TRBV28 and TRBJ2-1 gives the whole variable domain DVKVTQSSRYLVKRTGEKVFLECVQDMDHENMFWYRQDPGLGLRLIYFSYDVKMKEKGDIPEGYSVSREKKERFSLILESASTNQTSMYLCASSVGQGHNEQFFGPGTRLTVL.

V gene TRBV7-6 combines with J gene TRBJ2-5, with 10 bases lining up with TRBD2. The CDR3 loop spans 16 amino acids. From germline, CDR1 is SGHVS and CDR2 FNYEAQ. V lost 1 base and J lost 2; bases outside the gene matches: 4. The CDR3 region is CASSLEIAGGQETQYF. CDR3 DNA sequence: TGTGCCAGCAGCTTAGAGATAGCGGGGGGTCAAGAGACCCAGTACTTC. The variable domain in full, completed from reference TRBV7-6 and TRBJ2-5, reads GAGVSQSPRYKVTKRGQDVALRCDPISGHVSLYWYRQALGQGPEFLTYFNYEAQQDKSGLPNDRFSAERPEGSISTLTIQRTEQRDSAMYRCASSLEIAGGQETQYFGPGTRLLVL.